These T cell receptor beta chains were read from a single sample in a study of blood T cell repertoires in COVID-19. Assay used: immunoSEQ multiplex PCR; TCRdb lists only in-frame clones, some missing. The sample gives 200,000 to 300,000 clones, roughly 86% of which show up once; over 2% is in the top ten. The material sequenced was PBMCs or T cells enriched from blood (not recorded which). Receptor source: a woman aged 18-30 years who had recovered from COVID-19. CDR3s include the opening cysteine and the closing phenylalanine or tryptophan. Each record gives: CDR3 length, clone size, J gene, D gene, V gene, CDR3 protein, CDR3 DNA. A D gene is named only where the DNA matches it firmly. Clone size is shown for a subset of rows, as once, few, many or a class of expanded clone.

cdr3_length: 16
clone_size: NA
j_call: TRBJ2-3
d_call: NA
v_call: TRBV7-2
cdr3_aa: CASSLELARAGDTQYF
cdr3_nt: TGTGCCAGCAGCTTAGAGCTAGCGAGGGCGGGAGATACGCAGTATTTT

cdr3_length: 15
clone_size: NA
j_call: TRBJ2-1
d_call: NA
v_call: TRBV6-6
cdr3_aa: CASSYSKNYYNEQFF
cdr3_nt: TGTGCCAGCAGTTACTCGAAGAACTACTACAATGAGCAGTTCTTC

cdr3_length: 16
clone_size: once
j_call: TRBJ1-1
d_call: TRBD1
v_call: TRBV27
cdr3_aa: CASSLRTGGEYTEAFF
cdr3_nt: TGTGCCAGCAGTCTTCGGACAGGGGGCGAGTACACTGAAGCTTTCTTT

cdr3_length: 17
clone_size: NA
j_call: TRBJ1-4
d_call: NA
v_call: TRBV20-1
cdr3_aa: CSASSSGHPFVNEKLFF
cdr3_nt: TGCAGTGCTAGTTCTTCGGGACACCCATTCGTTAATGAAAAACTGTTTTTT

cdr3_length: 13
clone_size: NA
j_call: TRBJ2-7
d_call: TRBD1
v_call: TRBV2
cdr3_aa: CASEDRVTYEQYF
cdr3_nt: TGTGCCAGCGAGGACAGGGTCACCTACGAGCAGTACTTC

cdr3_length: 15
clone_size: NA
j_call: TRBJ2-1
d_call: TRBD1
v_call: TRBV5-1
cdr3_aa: CASSLGQGRYNEQFF
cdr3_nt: TGCGCCAGCAGCCTAGGACAGGGGAGGTACAATGAGCAGTTCTTC

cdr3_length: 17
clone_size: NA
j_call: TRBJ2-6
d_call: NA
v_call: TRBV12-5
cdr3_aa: CASGLSTGLAGANVLTF
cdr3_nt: TGTGCTAGTGGTTTGAGCACAGGTCTGGCTGGGGCCAACGTCCTGACTTTC

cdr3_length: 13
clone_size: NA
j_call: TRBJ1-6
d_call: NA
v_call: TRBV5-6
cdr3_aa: CASSFSRNSPLHF
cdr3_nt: TGTGCCAGCAGCTTTTCGCGTAATTCACCCCTCCACTTT

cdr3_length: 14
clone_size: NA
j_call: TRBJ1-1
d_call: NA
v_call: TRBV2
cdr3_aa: CASSERTLNTEAFF
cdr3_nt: TGTGCCAGCAGTGAAAGGACATTGAACACTGAAGCTTTCTTT

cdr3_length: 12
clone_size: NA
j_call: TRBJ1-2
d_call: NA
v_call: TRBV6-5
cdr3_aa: CASSRSNYGYTF
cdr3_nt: TGTGCCAGCTCGAGATCTAACTATGGCTACACCTTC

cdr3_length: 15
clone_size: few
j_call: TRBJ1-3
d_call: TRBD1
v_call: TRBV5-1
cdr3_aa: CASSFRGSSGNTIYF
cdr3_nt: TGCGCCAGCAGCTTCAGGGGGAGCTCTGGAAACACCATATATTTT

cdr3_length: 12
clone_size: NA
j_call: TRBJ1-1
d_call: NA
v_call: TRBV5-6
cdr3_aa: CASSLGRGEAFF
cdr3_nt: TGTGCCAGCAGCTTGGGGAGGGGTGAAGCTTTCTTT

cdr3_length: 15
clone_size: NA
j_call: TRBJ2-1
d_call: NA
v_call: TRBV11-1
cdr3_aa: CASKAVQRVTNEQFF
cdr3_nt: TGTGCCAGCAAAGCGGTCCAGCGTGTCACCAATGAGCAGTTCTTC

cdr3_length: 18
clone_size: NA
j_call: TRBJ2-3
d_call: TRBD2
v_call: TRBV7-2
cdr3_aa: CASSSGGTSGGRTDTQYF
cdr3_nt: TGTGCCAGCAGCTCGGGAGGGACTAGCGGGGGCCGCACAGATACGCAGTATTTT

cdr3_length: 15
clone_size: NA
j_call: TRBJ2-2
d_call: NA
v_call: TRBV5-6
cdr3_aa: CASSLVSGFAGELFF
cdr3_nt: TGTGCCAGCAGCTTGGTTTCAGGGTTCGCCGGGGAGCTGTTTTTT

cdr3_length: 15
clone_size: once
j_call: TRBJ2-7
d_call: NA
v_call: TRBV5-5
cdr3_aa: CASSFSLGQTYEQYF
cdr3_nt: TGTGCCAGCAGCTTCAGCCTAGGACAGACCTACGAGCAGTACTTC

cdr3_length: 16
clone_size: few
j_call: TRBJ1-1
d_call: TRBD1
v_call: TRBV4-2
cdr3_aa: CASSQVSSTGGTEAFF
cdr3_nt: TGTGCCAGCAGCCAAGTTAGCTCTACAGGGGGCACTGAAGCTTTCTTT

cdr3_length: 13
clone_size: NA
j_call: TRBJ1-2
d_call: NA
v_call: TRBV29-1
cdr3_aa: CSVETGENYGYTF
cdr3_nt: TGCAGCGTTGAAACGGGGGAAAACTATGGCTACACCTTC

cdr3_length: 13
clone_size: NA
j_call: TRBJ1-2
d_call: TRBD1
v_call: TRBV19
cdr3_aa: CASRGQGYYGYTF
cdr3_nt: TGTGCCAGTAGGGGACAGGGGTACTATGGCTACACCTTC

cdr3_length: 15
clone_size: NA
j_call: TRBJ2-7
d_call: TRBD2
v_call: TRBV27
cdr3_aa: CASSLTSGTHYEQYF
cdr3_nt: TGTGCCAGCAGTTTGACTAGCGGCACCCACTACGAGCAGTACTTC

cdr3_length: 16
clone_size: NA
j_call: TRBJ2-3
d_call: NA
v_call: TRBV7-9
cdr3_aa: CASSSRWATRADTQYF
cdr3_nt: TGTGCCAGCAGCTCTAGGTGGGCAACCAGGGCCGATACGCAGTATTTT

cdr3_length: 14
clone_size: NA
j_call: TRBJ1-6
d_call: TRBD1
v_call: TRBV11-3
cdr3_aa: CASSPGQDNSPLHF
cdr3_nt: TGTGCCAGCAGCCCGGGACAGGATAATTCACCCCTCCACTTT